The T cell receptor beta chain under discussion was sequenced for a study of cytomegalovirus exposure and HLA in healthy donors (dated by TCRdb to 2015 to 2018). General notes on the study: A later analysis indicated that the 95 to 150 validation repertoires were generated on the platform also employed for the 720 or so repertoires of the first cohort. Along with the roughly 670-subject first cohort, a separate validation cohort of about 110 different subjects was used. To predict cytomegalovirus infection status, the study brought together high-throughput TCR immunosequencing, statistical association of individual TCRs with disease status, and machine learning. The aim of the study was to test whether cataloging public T cell receptors could identify signatures of past pathogen exposure. The paper as a whole reports these results and caveats: In the study, roughly 160 TCR beta chains were listed as associated with cytomegalovirus. According to the authors, the approach could potentially be generalized to other disease states and immunological phenotypes. Subsequent analysis determined that TCRs grouped into clusters in the first cohort also showed a tendency toward co-occurrence across the 130 or so validation repertoires, and roughly 95% of cluster scores exceeded 0. The classifier was reported to diagnose cytomegalovirus status with high specificity and sensitivity in both the original cohort and the validation cohort. While some public TCRs were present in many individuals, most TCR sequences turned up only very rarely across donors. A later analysis had no HLA typing for the validation cohort, so co-occurrence there was scored across all 130 or so repertoires. In vitro tests confirmed that a few of the cytomegalovirus-associated TCR beta chains recognize cytomegalovirus antigens.

Donors formed part of the validation cohort, which comprised 120 or so subjects and was distinct from the first cohort of 550 to 850 subjects. The library was prepared using the immunoSEQ multiplex PCR assay. Concerning the study's data processing: A statistical classification framework was built to diagnose cytomegalovirus status from the catalog of TCR beta chain sequences. The immuneACCESS repertoire file appears here via TCRdb, limited to in-frame rearrangements. These files lack a portion of the clones; in checked studies, under half of the deficit traces to unresolved V genes, and the cause of the others is not known. V and J calls plus clone size are reproduced from that table; the DNA served to infer D and trimming. Counted in this sample were hundreds of thousands of clones; roughly 87% of them appeared once. The ten largest clones add up to 9.5% to 15% of the sample. V is pruned by 9 bases and J by 5 bases, leaving 9 bases of the junction without a gene match. The germline V gene specifies SNHLY as CDR1 and FYNNEI as CDR2. The CDR3, from cysteine to phenylalanine, totals 14 residues. The sequence is cut down to CDR3 DNA, 42 bases in frame from base 1.

This clone has a single count. The antigen it binds to is not known. No base qualities exist here, and no much larger clone lies one base off it. The rearrangement joined TRBV2 to TRBJ2-5, and 10 bases in between align with TRBD2. The specimen was PBMCs. The clonotype comes from a young man in good health and CMV-seropositive. The DNA is as follows: TGTGCCAGGGGGACTAGCGCAAAACAGGAGACCCAGTACTTC. It translates as CARGTSAKQETQYF.